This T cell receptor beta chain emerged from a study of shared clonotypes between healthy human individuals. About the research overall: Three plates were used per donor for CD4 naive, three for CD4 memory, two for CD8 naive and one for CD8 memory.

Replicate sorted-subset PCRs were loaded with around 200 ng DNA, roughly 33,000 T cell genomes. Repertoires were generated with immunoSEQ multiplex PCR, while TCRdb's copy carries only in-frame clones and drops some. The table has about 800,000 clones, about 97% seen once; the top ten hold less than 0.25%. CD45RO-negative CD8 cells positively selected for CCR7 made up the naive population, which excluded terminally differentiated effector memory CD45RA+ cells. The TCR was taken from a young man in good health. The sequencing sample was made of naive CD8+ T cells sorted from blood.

This CDR3 reads CASSLWGDNQPQHF. The CDR3 DNA reads TGTGCCAGCAGTTTGTGGGGAGACAATCAGCCCCAGCATTTT. This chain links TRBV27 with TRBJ1-5, with D uncertain. With 3 bases removed from V and 3 bases from J, the gap between germline ends came to 9 bases. The CDR3 length is 14 residues. Germline CDR1 MNHEY, CDR2 SMNVEV (reference sequence).